These T cell receptor beta chains were read from a single sample in a study of blood T cell repertoires in COVID-19. Profiled with immunoSEQ multiplex PCR; TCRdb holds only in-frame clones, not every one. The repertoire holds 150,000 to 200,000 clones, about 86% seen once, with around 23% in the top ten. The sequenced sample was PBMCs or T cells enriched from blood (not recorded which). Receptors originate from a middle-aged woman in a cohort exposed to, infected with or recovered from COVID-19 (not recorded which). The CDR3 runs from the conserved cysteine through the conserved F or W. The order of the fields is D gene, J gene, V gene, clone size, CDR3 protein, CDR3 DNA. The D gene is left open where the match is weak. Clone size, where shown, is once, few, many, or a class for clones that have expanded.

>NA|TRBJ2-1|TRBV7-9|once
CASSPQREQFF
TGTGCCAGCAGCCCCCAGCGGGAGCAGTTCTTC
>TRBD2|TRBJ2-1|TRBV11-3|NA
CASSFLQEREIPNEQFF
TGTGCCAGCAGCTTTTTGCAGGAGCGGGAGATCCCCAATGAGCAGTTCTTC
>NA|TRBJ1-1|TRBV28|NA
CASRQGSEAFF
TGTGCCAGCAGACAGGGCTCTGAAGCTTTCTTT
>NA|TRBJ2-1|TRBV24-1|NA
CATSDAGGGAYNEQFF
TGTGCCACCAGTGATGCGGGCGGAGGTGCCTACAATGAGCAGTTCTTC
>NA|TRBJ1-1|TRBV6-2/TRBV6-3|few
CASSYEDTEAFF
TGTGCCAGCAGTTACGAGGACACTGAAGCTTTCTTT
>NA|TRBJ2-4|TRBV28|NA
CASSLGGGAKNIQYF
TGTGCCAGCAGTTTAGGCGGAGGAGCCAAAAACATTCAGTACTTC
>NA|TRBJ1-1|TRBV29-1|NA
CSVDRSAGTEAFF
TGCAGCGTTGATCGGTCCGCGGGGACTGAAGCTTTCTTT
>NA|TRBJ1-2|TRBV4-1|once
CASSQDRGTGYTF
TGCGCCAGCAGCCAAGATCGGGGGACCGGCTACACCTTC
>TRBD1|TRBJ1-5|TRBV11-2|NA
CASSLSGTGNQPQHF
TGTGCCAGCAGCTTATCCGGGACAGGCAATCAGCCCCAGCATTTT
>TRBD1|TRBJ2-7|TRBV27|NA
CASSSPGQGTYEQYF
TGTGCCAGCAGTTCACCGGGACAGGGCACCTACGAGCAGTACTTC
>NA|TRBJ1-6|TRBV19|once
CASKKSQDYSYNSPLHF
TGTGCCAGTAAAAAGTCCCAGGATTACTCCTATAATTCACCCCTCCACTTT
>NA|TRBJ1-6|TRBV2|NA
CASREEPGRNSPLHF
TGTGCCAGCAGAGAAGAGCCAGGGAGGAATTCACCCCTCCACTTT
>NA|TRBJ1-3|TRBV2|NA
CASSERDYSGNTIYF
TGTGCCAGCAGTGAACGGGATTACTCTGGAAACACCATATATTTT
>TRBD2|TRBJ2-3|TRBV2|NA
CASSEGRESRNTQYF
TGTGCCAGCAGTGAGGGGCGGGAGAGTCGAAATACGCAGTATTTT
>NA|TRBJ1-2|TRBV4-1|NA
CASSQDSRVTNYGYTF
TGCGCCAGCAGCCAAGATAGCCGGGTTACTAACTATGGCTACACCTTC
>NA|TRBJ2-3|TRBV13|NA
CASSSGNAADTQYF
TGTGCCAGCAGCTCTGGCAACGCCGCAGATACGCAGTATTTT
>TRBD1|TRBJ1-5|TRBV19|NA
CASSIEQGVQPQHF
TGTGCCAGTAGTATAGAACAGGGGGTTCAGCCCCAGCATTTT
>TRBD1|TRBJ2-2|TRBV5-1|NA
CASSFPGQGWSGELFF
TGCGCCAGCAGCTTCCCGGGACAGGGTTGGTCCGGGGAGCTGTTTTTT
>NA|TRBJ2-7|TRBV7-8|few
CASSTGLYYEQYF
TGTGCCAGCAGCACCGGACTTTACTACGAGCAGTACTTC
>TRBD1|TRBJ2-1|TRBV19|NA
CASSYTGVGYNEQFF
TGTGCCAGTAGTTATACAGGGGTAGGCTACAATGAGCAGTTCTTC
>NA|TRBJ1-1|TRBV27|NA
CQAGVLAEAFF
TGTCAGGCAGGGGTCTTGGCTGAAGCTTTCTTT
>TRBD1|TRBJ2-1|TRBV14|NA
CASSQVRTGANEQFF
TGTGCCAGCAGCCAGGTCCGGACAGGGGCAAATGAGCAGTTCTTC
>NA|TRBJ1-6|TRBV5-5|NA
CASSLVAGHINSPLHF
TGTGCCAGCAGCTTGGTAGCGGGTCACATCAATTCACCCCTCCACTTT
>NA|TRBJ2-1|TRBV12-3/TRBV12-4|NA
CASSLDTIEQFF
TGTGCCAGCAGTTTAGATACTATTGAGCAGTTCTTC
>TRBD2|TRBJ2-5|TRBV24-1|NA
CATSWGLAGVETQYF
TGTGCCACCAGTTGGGGACTAGCGGGAGTAGAGACCCAGTACTTC
>NA|TRBJ2-4|TRBV5-6|NA
CASSRRGNAREAKNIQYF
TGTGCCAGCAGCCGCAGGGGAAACGCCCGCGAAGCCAAAAACATTCAGTACTTC
>NA|TRBJ1-2|TRBV7-9|NA
CASSLIRQDYGYTF
TGTGCCAGCAGCTTAATAAGACAGGACTATGGCTACACCTTC
>TRBD1|TRBJ2-7|TRBV19|NA
CASRVGTGSYEQYF
TGTGCCAGTAGGGTCGGGACAGGGTCTTACGAGCAGTACTTC
>NA|TRBJ2-2|TRBV7-2|NA
CASSLGGNTGELFF
TGTGCCAGCAGCTTAGGAGGGAACACCGGGGAGCTGTTTTTT
>TRBD2|TRBJ2-7|TRBV9|NA
CASSVGPGTSSYEQYF
TGTGCCAGCAGCGTAGGACCCGGGACTAGCTCCTACGAGCAGTACTTC
>NA|TRBJ1-2|TRBV6-5|NA
CASSYGLEEGYTF
TGTGCCAGCAGTTATGGGTTGGAGGAAGGCTACACCTTC
>NA|TRBJ2-4|TRBV30|once
CPLHYYFSSKNIQYF
TGTCCGTTACATTACTACTTCTCTTCCAAAAACATTCAGTACTTC
>TRBD1|TRBJ1-5|TRBV28|NA
CASSRDRESNQPQHF
TGTGCCAGCAGTAGGGACAGGGAGAGCAATCAGCCCCAGCATTTT
>NA|TRBJ2-1|TRBV6-4|NA
CASSGGGGGYNEQFF
TGTGCCAGCAGTGGGGGAGGTGGAGGATACAATGAGCAGTTCTTC
>NA|TRBJ2-3|TRBV7-2|NA
CASSLALRTDTQYF
TGTGCCAGCAGCTTAGCGCTTCGGACAGATACGCAGTATTTT
>NA|TRBJ2-5|TRBV27|NA
CASSLSSGRETQYF
TGTGCCAGCAGTTTATCTTCAGGGCGAGAGACCCAGTACTTC
>NA|TRBJ1-5|TRBV2|NA
CASSTGTGTIQPQHF
TGTGCCAGCAGCACCGGGACGGGGACAATCCAGCCCCAGCATTTT
>NA|TRBJ2-7|TRBV5-1|once
CASSGLAGSYEQYF
TGCGCCAGCAGCGGGCTGGCGGGGTCCTACGAGCAGTACTTC
>NA|TRBJ1-6|TRBV19|NA
CASTQDSFRNSPLHF
TGTGCCAGTACCCAGGACAGCTTTCGCAATTCACCCCTCCACTTT
>TRBD1|TRBJ1-3|TRBV13|NA
CASSAGGTDTIYF
TGTGCCAGCAGCGCAGGGGGGACAGACACCATATATTTT